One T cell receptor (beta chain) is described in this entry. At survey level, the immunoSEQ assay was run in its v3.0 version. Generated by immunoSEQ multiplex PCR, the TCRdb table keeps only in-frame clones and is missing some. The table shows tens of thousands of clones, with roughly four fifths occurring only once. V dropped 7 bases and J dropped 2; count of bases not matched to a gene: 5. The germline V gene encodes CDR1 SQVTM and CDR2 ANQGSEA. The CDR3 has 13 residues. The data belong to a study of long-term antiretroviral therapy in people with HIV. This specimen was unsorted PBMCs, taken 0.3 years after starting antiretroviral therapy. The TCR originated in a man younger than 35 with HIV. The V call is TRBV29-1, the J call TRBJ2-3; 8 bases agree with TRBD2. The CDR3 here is CSDLAGNTDTQYF. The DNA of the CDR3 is TGCAGCGACTTAGCGGGGAACACAGATACGCAGTATTTT.